This is a list of T cell receptor beta chains from one sample in a study of shared clonotypes between healthy human individuals. TCRdb's table, derived via immunoSEQ multiplex PCR, lists solely in-frame clones and lacks some. The data contain about 490,000 clones, over 70% of them singletons. Sequencing was performed on PBMCs. The receptors here all came from a woman in her thirties or forties in good health. Some clones in this sample may be carry-over from other donors' samples. Each CDR3 is given with its conserved first and last residue. The D gene is left open where the match is weak. Some rows mark clone size as missing; the rest say once, few, many or name a class of expanded clone.

>NA|TRBV27|TRBJ2-3|NA
TGTGCCAGCAGTTTAAGGGGCGTTTCGCCAGATACGCAGTATTTT
CASSLRGVSPDTQYF
>once|TRBV7-2|TRBJ1-5|NA
TGTGCCAGCAGCTTGTACCCGGATACCAATCAGCCCCAGCATTTT
CASSLYPDTNQPQHF
>NA|TRBV28|TRBJ2-7|TRBD1
TGTGCCAGCAGTTTTACGCCGGGACAGGGAGAGCAGTACTTC
CASSFTPGQGEQYF
>NA|TRBV6-5|TRBJ2-7|NA
TGTGCCAGCAGTTATGAGGCAGGGAGAGAATCCTACGAGCAGTACTTC
CASSYEAGRESYEQYF
>NA|TRBV7-9|TRBJ2-7|NA
TGTGCCAGCAGCTTAGCGGTGGGAACCTACGAGCAGTACTTC
CASSLAVGTYEQYF
>NA|TRBV28|TRBJ2-7|TRBD1
TGTGCCAGCACCGACCCAAACAGGGGCTACGAGCAGTACTTC
CASTDPNRGYEQYF
>NA|TRBV11-2|TRBJ2-1|NA
TGTGCCAGCAGCGCTCAGACCGGGACCCTGCAGTTCTTC
CASSAQTGTLQFF
>many|TRBV28|TRBJ2-5|NA
TGTGCCAGCAGTCGGGACTCCCAAGAGACCCAGTACTTC
CASSRDSQETQYF
>NA|TRBV11-2|TRBJ2-1|TRBD2
TGTGCCAGCAGCCCCTCGGGACTAGCGGGAGGCCAGCAGTTCTTC
CASSPSGLAGGQQFF
>NA|TRBV5-8|TRBJ1-1|NA
TGTGCCAGCAGCCTCCTGTTGATCGGGAACACTGAAGCTTTCTTT
CASSLLLIGNTEAFF
>NA|TRBV7-2|TRBJ1-2|NA
TGTGCCAGCAGCTTGGGAGTGGGTGGCTACACCTTC
CASSLGVGGYTF
>NA|TRBV29-1|TRBJ2-7|NA
TGCAGCGTGAAGGACGGGACCTACGAGCAGTACTTC
CSVKDGTYEQYF
>NA|TRBV18|TRBJ2-7|NA
TGTGCCAGCTCACCACCGAACCTGTATTACGAGCAGTACTTC
CASSPPNLYYEQYF
>NA|TRBV6-1|TRBJ2-7|TRBD2
TGTGCCAGCCAACTAGCGGGAGGGTCCTACGAGCAGTACTTC
CASQLAGGSYEQYF
>NA|TRBV9|TRBJ2-5|TRBD2
TGTGCCAGCAGCGCGGGACTAGCGGGAGGTGGTGAGACCCAGTACTTC
CASSAGLAGGGETQYF
>NA|TRBV7-6|TRBJ2-7|NA
TGTGCCAGCAGCCCTCCGGCCGCCGGGGGCGAGCAGTACTTC
CASSPPAAGGEQYF
>NA|TRBV9|TRBJ1-3|TRBD1
TGTGCCAGCAGCGCTCAGGGGGCGGTTAACACCATATATTTT
CASSAQGAVNTIYF
>NA|TRBV6-6|TRBJ2-7|TRBD2
TGTGCCAGCAGGGGACTACACAGCTCCTACGAGCAGTACTTC
CASRGLHSSYEQYF
>NA|TRBV4-1|TRBJ1-1|TRBD1
TGCGCCAGCAGCCAAACTGGGGCGACGGACAGGACTTTCTTT
CASSQTGATDRTFF
>NA|TRBV7-2|TRBJ2-7|TRBD2
TGTGCCAGCAGCTTAGTCCCTAGCGGGTCTTACGAGCAGTACTTC
CASSLVPSGSYEQYF
>NA|TRBV27|TRBJ2-2|NA
TGTGCCAGCAGAGGAGGACTTCGCATGGGGAACACCGGGGAGCTGTTTTTT
CASRGGLRMGNTGELFF
>NA|TRBV5-1|TRBJ2-7|TRBD1
TGCGCCAGCAGGGGACAGGGTGGGTCCTACGAGCAGTACTTC
CASRGQGGSYEQYF
>NA|TRBV7-9|TRBJ1-2|NA
TGTGCCAGCAGCTTAGTCCTCGGGGGCAGTGGCTACACCTTC
CASSLVLGGSGYTF
>NA|TRBV6-5|TRBJ1-1|NA
TGTGCCAGCAGTTACTATGGGGGCGAGGCTGAAGCTTTCTTT
CASSYYGGEAEAFF
>once|TRBV5-1|TRBJ1-2|NA
TGCGCCAGCAGCCCCGACAGCTATGGCTACACCTTC
CASSPDSYGYTF
>NA|TRBV9|TRBJ2-7|NA
TGTGCCAGCAGCGTAGACGGCAGGGGTGAATCCTACGAGCAGTACTTC
CASSVDGRGESYEQYF
>NA|TRBV7-2|TRBJ2-5|NA
TGTGCCAGCAGCTTAGTAGGTGGAGAGACCCAGTACTTC
CASSLVGGETQYF
>NA|TRBV19|TRBJ2-3|NA
TGTGCCAGTAGTATAGGTGGGAGCATATATACGCAGTATTTT
CASSIGGSIYTQYF
>NA|TRBV28|TRBJ1-5|NA
TGTGCCAGCAGTTCGGGACCGAACGTGCCCCAGCATTTT
CASSSGPNVPQHF
>NA|TRBV4-2|TRBJ2-5|NA
TGTGCCAGCAGCCAAGATCCGACAGGACAAGAGACCCAGTACTTC
CASSQDPTGQETQYF
>once|TRBV19|TRBJ1-3|NA
TGTGCCAGTAGTATGTCGGCTTCTCGGGACACCATATATTTT
CASSMSASRDTIYF
>NA|TRBV27|TRBJ2-6|NA
TGTGCCAGCAGTTCAACCCAAAGGAGGGCTGCTGGGGCCAACGTCCTGACTTTC
CASSSTQRRAAGANVLTF
>NA|TRBV6-1|TRBJ1-4|NA
TGTGCCGCTACAGATCAGAGTGCAACTAATGAAAAACTGTTTTTT
CAATDQSATNEKLFF
>NA|TRBV7-2|TRBJ1-5|NA
TGTGCCAGCAGCTTGGGAGGGTTGACCGCCCAGCCCCAGCATTTT
CASSLGGLTAQPQHF
>NA|TRBV5-5|TRBJ1-2|TRBD1
TGTGCCAGCAGCTTGGCGCAGGGGGCAACTAGGGTCTATGGCTACACCTTC
CASSLAQGATRVYGYTF
>few|TRBV5-4|TRBJ2-2|TRBD2
TGTGCCAGCAGCTTGGGGGCTAGCGGGGCCACCGGGGAGCTGTTTTTT
CASSLGASGATGELFF
>many|TRBV6-4|TRBJ2-3|TRBD2
TGTGCCAGCAGTGACGGACTAGCGACAGATACGCAGTATTTT
CASSDGLATDTQYF
>NA|TRBV19|TRBJ2-1|NA
TGTGCCAGTAGCGTGGTTGAGGGAGGCTACAATGAGCAGTTCTTC
CASSVVEGGYNEQFF
>NA|TRBV19|TRBJ2-5|TRBD1
TGTGCCAGTAGATCCGACAGGGGCCAAGAGACCCAGTACTTC
CASRSDRGQETQYF
>NA|TRBV2|TRBJ2-4|NA
TGTGCCAGCAGTATTACGGGAGTGGGGAACATTCAGTACTTC
CASSITGVGNIQYF
>NA|TRBV7-6|TRBJ2-3|TRBD2
TGTGCCAGCAGCTACGGGACTAGCGGGAGGAAGACAGATACGCAGTATTTT
CASSYGTSGRKTDTQYF
>NA|TRBV14|TRBJ1-2|NA
TGTGCCAGCAGCCAAGCAGGGCAGTTCTCCCGGACGGGCTTC
CASSQAGQFSRTGF